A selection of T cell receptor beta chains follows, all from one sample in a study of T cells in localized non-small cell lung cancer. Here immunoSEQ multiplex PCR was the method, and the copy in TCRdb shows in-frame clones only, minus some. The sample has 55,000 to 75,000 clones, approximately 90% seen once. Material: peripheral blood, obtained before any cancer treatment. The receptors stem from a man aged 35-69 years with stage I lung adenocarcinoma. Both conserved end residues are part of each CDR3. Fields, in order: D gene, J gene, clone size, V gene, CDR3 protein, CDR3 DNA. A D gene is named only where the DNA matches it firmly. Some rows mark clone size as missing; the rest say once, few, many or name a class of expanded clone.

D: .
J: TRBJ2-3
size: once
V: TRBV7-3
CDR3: CASSPDGRGPSDTQYF
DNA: TGTGCCAGCAGCCCTGACGGTCGGGGGCCATCGGATACGCAGTATTTT

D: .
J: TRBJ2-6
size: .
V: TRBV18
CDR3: CASSGTLTAGANVLTF
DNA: TGTGCCAGCTCGGGGACCCTGACGGCTGGGGCCAACGTCCTGACTTTC

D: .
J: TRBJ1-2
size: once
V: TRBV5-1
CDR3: CASSSGTYYGYTF
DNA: TGCGCCAGCAGCTCGGGGACGTATTATGGCTACACCTTC

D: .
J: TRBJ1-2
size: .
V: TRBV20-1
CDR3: CSASRQHGYTF
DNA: TGCAGTGCTAGCCGACAGCATGGCTACACCTTC

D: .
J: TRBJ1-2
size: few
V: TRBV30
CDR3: CAWSVGRYGYTF
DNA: TGTGCCTGGAGTGTAGGGAGATATGGCTACACCTTC

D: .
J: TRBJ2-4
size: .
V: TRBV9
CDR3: CASSLSGDPAKNIQYF
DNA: TGTGCCAGCAGCCTTAGTGGGGACCCAGCCAAAAACATTCAGTACTTC

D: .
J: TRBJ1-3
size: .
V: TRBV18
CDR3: CASSPSASSGNTIYF
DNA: TGTGCCAGCTCACCCAGCGCTAGTTCTGGAAACACCATATATTTT

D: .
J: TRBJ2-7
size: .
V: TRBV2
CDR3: CASSRQGYEQYF
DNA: TGTGCCAGCAGTAGGCAGGGCTACGAGCAGTACTTC

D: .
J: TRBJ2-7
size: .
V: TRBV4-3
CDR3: CASSQDADSYEQYF
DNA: TGCGCCAGCAGCCAAGATGCGGACAGCTACGAGCAGTACTTC

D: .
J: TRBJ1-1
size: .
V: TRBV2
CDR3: CASRPYRAPNTEAFF
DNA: TGTGCCAGCAGGCCCTACAGGGCCCCGAACACTGAAGCTTTCTTT

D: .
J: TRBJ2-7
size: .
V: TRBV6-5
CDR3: CASSYSSQGWYEQYF
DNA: TGTGCCAGCAGTTACTCGTCCCAGGGTTGGTACGAGCAGTACTTC

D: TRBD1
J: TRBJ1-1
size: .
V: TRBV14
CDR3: CASSQNRGYTEAFF
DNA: TGTGCCAGCAGCCAAAACAGGGGGTACACTGAAGCTTTCTTT

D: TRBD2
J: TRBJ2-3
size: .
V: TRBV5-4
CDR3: CASRQGLAGLTDTQYF
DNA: TGTGCCAGCAGGCAGGGACTAGCGGGATTAACAGATACGCAGTATTTT

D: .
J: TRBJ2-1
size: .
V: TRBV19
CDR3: CASSMAGRGGSYNEQFF
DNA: TGTGCCAGTAGTATGGCGGGAAGGGGGGGCTCCTACAATGAGCAGTTCTTC

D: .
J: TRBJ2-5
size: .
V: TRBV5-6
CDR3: CASSAGQMIRAAQYF
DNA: TGTGCCAGCAGCGCGGGACAGATGATACGAGCGGCGCAGTACTTC

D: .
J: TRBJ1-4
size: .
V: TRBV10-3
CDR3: CAISEVRGGGNEKLFF
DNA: TGTGCCATCAGTGAAGTGCGGGGCGGTGGTAATGAAAAACTGTTTTTT

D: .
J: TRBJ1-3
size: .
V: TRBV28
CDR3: CASRRGVSGNTIYF
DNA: TGTGCCAGCAGACGAGGGGTGTCTGGAAACACCATATATTTT

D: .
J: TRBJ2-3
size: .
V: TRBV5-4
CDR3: CASSLWGSLGADTQYF
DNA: TGTGCCAGCAGCTTGTGGGGTAGCCTGGGCGCAGATACGCAGTATTTT

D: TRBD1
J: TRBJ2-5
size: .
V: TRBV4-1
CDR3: CASSQARTGGMSETQYF
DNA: TGCGCCAGCAGCCAAGCTCGAACAGGGGGCATGTCGGAGACCCAGTACTTC

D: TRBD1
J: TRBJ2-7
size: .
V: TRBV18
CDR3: CASSPPEGQGRHEQYF
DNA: TGTGCCAGCTCACCACCGGAGGGACAGGGTCGCCACGAGCAGTACTTC

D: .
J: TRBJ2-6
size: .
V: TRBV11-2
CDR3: CASSLGGTGANVLTF
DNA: TGTGCCAGCAGCTTGGGCGGGACTGGGGCCAACGTCCTGACTTTC

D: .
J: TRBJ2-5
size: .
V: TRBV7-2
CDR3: CASSLLGGRETQYF
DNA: TGTGCCAGCAGCTTACTGGGGGGGCGGGAGACCCAGTACTTC

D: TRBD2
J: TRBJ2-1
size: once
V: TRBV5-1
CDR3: CASSSGASGRPGEQFF
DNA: TGCGCCAGCAGCTCAGGGGCTAGCGGGAGACCTGGTGAGCAGTTCTTC

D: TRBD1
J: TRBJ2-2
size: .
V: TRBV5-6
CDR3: CASIQVPGQGPKASRGAVF
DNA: TGTGCCAGCATCCAAGTCCCGGGACAGGGCCCTAAGGCGTCCCGGGGAGCTGTTTTT